This record looks at one TCR beta chain sequence and its context. The source of the sample is a study of blood T cell repertoires in COVID-19. This CDR3 is 15 amino acids long. Germline V gene sequence: CDR1 SGHVS, CDR2 FNYEAQ. V shed 4 bases and J 4 bases; nucleotides not matched to a gene: 4. Residents of about two dozen US areas, aged roughly 18 to 89 years, made up the participants. The assay was immunoSEQ multiplex PCR, and TCRdb's table has in-frame clones only and misses some. The sample includes 150,000 to 200,000 clones, around 83% of them seen just once. The source of this sequence is a woman in her forties or fifties in a cohort exposed to, infected with or recovered from COVID-19 (not recorded which). The rearrangement joins TRBV7-6 to TRBJ2-1; 10 positions agree with TRBD2. Sequencing was done on a sample of PBMCs or T cells enriched from blood (not recorded which). The CDR3 loop reads CASSSGLAVYNEQFF. CDR3 nucleotide sequence: TGTGCCAGCAGCTCCGGACTAGCGGTTTACAATGAGCAGTTCTTC.